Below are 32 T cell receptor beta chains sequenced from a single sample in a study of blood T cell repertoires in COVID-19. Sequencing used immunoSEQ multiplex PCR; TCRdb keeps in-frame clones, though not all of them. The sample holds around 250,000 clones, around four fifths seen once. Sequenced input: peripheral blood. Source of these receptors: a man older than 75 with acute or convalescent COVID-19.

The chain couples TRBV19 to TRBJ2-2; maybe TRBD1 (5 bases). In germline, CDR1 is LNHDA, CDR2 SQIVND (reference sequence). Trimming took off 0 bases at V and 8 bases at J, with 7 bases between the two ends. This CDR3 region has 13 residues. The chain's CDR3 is CASSIDRTGELFF. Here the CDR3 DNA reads TGTGCCAGTAGTATAGACAGGACAGGGGAGCTGTTTTTT.

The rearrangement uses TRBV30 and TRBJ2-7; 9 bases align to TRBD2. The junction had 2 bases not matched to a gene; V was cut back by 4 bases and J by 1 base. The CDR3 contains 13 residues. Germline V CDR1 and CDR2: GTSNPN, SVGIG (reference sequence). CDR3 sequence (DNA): TGTGCCTGGAAAAGCGGGGGGTCCTACGAGCAGTACTTC. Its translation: CAWKSGGSYEQYF.

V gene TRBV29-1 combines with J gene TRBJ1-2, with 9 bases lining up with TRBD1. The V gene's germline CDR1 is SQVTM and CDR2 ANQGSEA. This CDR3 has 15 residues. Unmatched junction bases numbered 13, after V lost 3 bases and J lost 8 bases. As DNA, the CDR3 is TGCAGCGTTGAGGGGACAGGGTATGAAAACGAGGGCTACACCTTC. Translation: CSVEGTGYENEGYTF. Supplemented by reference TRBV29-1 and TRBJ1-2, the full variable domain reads SAVISQKPSRDICQRGTSLTIQCQVDSQVTMMFWYRQQPGQSLTLIATANQGSEATYESGFVIDKFPISRPNLTFSTLTVSNMSPEDSSIYLCSVEGTGYENEGYTFGSGTRLTVV.

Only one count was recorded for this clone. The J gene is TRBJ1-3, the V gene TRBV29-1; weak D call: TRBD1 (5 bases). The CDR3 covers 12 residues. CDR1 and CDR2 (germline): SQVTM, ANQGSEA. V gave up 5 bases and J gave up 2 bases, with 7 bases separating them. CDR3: CSVLDTGNTIYF. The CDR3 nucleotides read TGCAGCGTTCTGGACACTGGAAACACCATATATTTT.

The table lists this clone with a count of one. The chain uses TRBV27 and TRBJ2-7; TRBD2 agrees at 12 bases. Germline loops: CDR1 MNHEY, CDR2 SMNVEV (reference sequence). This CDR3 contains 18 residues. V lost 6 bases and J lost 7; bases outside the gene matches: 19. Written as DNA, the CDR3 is TGTGCCAGCAGCCTTACCTCACAACTAGCGGGAGGCCAAGGGGAGCAGTACTTC. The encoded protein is CASSLTSQLAGGQGEQYF.

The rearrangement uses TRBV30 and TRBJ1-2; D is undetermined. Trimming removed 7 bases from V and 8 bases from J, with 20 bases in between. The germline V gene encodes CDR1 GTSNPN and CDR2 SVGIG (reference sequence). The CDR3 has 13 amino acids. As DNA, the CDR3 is TGTGCCTTTCTACCCGGCTCAGCTAGGGGCTACACCTTC. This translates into CAFLPGSARGYTF.

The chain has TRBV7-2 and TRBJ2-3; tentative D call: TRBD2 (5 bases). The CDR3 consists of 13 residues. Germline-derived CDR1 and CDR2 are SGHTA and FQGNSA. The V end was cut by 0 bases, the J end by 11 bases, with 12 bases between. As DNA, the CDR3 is TGTGCCAGCAGCTTAGCTTTTGAGGGATTGCAGTATTTT. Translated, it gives CASSLAFEGLQYF.

DNA of the CDR3: TGTGCCAGCAGTGAAGCGAACAGGGGTGGCACTGAAGCTTTCTTT. It codes for CASSEANRGGTEAFF. V gene TRBV2 combines with J gene TRBJ1-1, with 7 bases lining up with TRBD1. Trimming took 0 bases from V and 4 from J; bases not matched to a gene: 5. The CDR3 length is 15 residues. Germline V gene data show CDR1 as SNHLY and CDR2 as FYNNEI. The full variable domain, in which reference TRBV2 and TRBJ1-1 provide the parts outside the CDR3, is EPEVTQTPSHQVTQMGQEVILRCVPISNHLYFYWYRQILGQKVEFLVSFYNNEISEKSEIFDDQFSVERPDGSNFTLKIRSTKLEDSAMYFCASSEANRGGTEAFFGQGTRLTVV.

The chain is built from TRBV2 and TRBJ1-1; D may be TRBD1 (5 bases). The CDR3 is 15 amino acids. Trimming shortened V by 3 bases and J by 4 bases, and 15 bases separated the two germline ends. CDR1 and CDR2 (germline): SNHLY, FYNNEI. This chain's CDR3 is CASSDIGGSGTEAFF. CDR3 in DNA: TGTGCCAGCAGTGACATCGGGGGGAGTGGCACTGAAGCTTTCTTT.

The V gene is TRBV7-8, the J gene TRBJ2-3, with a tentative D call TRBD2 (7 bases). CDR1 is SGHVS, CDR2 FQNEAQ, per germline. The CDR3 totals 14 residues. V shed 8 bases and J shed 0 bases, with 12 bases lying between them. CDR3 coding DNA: TGTGCCAGCGGGGGGGCCCCTAGCACAGATACGCAGTATTTT. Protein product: CASGGAPSTDTQYF. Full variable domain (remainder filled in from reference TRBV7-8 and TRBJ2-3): GAGVSQSPRYKVAKRGQDVALRCDPISGHVSLFWYQQALGQGPEFLTYFQNEAQLDKSGLPSDRFFAERPEGSVSTLKIQRTQQEDSAVYLCASGGAPSTDTQYFGPGTRLTVL.

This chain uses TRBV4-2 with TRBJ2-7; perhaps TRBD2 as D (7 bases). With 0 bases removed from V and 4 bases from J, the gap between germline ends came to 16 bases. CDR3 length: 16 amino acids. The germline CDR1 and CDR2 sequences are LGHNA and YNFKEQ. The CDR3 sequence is CASSQEGTPGGYEQYF. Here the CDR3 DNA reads TGTGCCAGCAGCCAAGAAGGGACACCCGGGGGGTACGAGCAGTACTTC.

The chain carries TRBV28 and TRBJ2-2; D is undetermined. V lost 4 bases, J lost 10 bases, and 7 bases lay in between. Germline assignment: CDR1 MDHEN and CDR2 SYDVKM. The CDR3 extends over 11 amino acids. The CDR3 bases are TGTGCCAGCAGTTCCTATGTGGAGCTGTTTTTT. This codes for CASSSYVELFF.

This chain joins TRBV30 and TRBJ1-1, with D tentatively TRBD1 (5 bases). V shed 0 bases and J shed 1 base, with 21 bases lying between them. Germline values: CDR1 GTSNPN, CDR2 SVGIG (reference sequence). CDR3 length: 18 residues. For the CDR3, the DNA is TGTGCCTGGAGTGTACAAATAATTCGAGGGAGGGGGAACACTGAAGCTTTCTTT. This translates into CAWSVQIIRGRGNTEAFF.

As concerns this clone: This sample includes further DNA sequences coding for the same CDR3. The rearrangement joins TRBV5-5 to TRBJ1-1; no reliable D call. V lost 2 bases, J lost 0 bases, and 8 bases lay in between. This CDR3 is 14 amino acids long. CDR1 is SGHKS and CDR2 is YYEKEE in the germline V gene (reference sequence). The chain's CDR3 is CASSLGQVNTEAFF. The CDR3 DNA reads TGTGCCAGCAGCTTAGGTCAGGTGAACACTGAAGCTTTCTTT.

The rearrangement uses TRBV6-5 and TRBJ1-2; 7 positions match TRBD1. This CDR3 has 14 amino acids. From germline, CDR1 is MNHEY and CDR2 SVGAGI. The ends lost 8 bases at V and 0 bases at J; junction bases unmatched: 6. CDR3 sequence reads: CASGRTGSNYGYTF. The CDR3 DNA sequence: TGTGCCAGCGGGAGGACAGGATCTAACTATGGCTACACCTTC.

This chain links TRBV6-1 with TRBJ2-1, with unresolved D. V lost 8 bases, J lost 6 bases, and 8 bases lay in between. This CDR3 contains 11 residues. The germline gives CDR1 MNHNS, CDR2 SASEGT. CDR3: CASGSGNEQFF. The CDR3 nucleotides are TGTGCCAGCGGTTCGGGCAATGAGCAGTTCTTC.

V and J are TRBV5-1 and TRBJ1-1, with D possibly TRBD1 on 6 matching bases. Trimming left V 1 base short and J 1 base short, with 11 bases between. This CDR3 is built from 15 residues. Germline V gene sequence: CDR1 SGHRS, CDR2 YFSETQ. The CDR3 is CASSLSTGQNTEAFF. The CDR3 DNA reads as TGCGCCAGCAGCTTGAGCACAGGGCAGAACACTGAAGCTTTCTTT.

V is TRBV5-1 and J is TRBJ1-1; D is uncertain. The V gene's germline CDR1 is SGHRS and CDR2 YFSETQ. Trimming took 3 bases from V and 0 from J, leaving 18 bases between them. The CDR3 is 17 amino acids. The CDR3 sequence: CASSSTSIGQLNTEAFF. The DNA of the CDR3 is TGCGCCAGCAGCTCTACCTCGATTGGGCAGCTGAACACTGAAGCTTTCTTT.

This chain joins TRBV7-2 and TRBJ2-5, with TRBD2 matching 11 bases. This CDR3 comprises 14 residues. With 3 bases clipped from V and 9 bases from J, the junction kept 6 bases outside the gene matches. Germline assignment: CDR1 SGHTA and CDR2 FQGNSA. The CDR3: CASSFSGGATAQYF. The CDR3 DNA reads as TGTGCCAGCAGCTTTAGCGGGGGGGCGACGGCCCAGTACTTC.

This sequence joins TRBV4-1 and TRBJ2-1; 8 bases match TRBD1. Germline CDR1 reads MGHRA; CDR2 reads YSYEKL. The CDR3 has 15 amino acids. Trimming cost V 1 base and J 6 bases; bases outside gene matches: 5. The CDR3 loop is CASSQGWTGFNEQFF. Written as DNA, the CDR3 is TGCGCCAGCAGCCAAGGTTGGACAGGGTTCAATGAGCAGTTCTTC.

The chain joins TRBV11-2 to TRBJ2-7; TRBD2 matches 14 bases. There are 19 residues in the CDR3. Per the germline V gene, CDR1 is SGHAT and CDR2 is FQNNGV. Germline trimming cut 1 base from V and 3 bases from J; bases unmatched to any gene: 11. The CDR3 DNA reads TGTGCCAGCAGCTTAGCTTGGGCCCGGGGACTAGCGGGAGTCTACGAGCAGTACTTC. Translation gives CASSLAWARGLAGVYEQYF.

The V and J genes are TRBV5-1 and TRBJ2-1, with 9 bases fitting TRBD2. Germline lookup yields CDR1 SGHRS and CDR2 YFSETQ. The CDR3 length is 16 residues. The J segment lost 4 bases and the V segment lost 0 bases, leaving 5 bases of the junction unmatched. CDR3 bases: TGCGCCAGCAGCTTGGCGGCGGGAGGGTGGTACAATGAGCAGTTCTTC. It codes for CASSLAAGGWYNEQFF.

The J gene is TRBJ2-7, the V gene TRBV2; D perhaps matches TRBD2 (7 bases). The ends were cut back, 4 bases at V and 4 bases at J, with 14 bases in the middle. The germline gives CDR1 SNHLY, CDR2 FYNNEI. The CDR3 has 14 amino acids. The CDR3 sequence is CASSARGGSYEQYF. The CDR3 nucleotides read TGTGCCAGCAGTGCGAGGGGGGGGAGTTACGAGCAGTACTTC.

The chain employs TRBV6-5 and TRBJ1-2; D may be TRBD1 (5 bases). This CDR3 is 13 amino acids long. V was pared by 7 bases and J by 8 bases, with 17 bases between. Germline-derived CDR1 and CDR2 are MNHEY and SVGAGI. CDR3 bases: TGTGCCAGCAAAACGGAGGGGCTTTACGGCTACACCTTC. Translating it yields CASKTEGLYGYTF.

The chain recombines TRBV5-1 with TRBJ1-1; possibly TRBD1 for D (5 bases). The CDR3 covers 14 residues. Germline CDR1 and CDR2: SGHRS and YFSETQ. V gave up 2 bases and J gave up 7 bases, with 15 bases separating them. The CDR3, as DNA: TGCGCCAGCAGCTTAGGAGGGCTCGACAGTGAAGCTTTCTTT. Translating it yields CASSLGGLDSEAFF.

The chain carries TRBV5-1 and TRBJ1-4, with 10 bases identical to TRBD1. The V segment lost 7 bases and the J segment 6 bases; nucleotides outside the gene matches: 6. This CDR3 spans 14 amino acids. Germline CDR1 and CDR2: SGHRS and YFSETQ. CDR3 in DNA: TGCGCCAGCGGACCCGGGACAGGGGATGAAAAACTGTTTTTT. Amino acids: CASGPGTGDEKLFF.

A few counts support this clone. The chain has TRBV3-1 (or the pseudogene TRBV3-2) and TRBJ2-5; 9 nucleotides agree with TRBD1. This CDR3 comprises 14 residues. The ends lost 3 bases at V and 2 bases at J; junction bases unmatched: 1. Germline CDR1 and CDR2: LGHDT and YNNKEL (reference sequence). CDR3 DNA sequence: TGTGCCAGCAGCCACGGGACAGGGCAAGAGACCCAGTACTTC. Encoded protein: CASSHGTGQETQYF.

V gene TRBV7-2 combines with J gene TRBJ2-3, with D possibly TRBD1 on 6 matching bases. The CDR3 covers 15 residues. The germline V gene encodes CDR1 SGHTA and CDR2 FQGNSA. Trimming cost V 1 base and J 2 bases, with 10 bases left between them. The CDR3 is CASSLGGQTTDTQYF. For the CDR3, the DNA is TGTGCCAGCAGCTTAGGAGGACAGACCACAGATACGCAGTATTTT.

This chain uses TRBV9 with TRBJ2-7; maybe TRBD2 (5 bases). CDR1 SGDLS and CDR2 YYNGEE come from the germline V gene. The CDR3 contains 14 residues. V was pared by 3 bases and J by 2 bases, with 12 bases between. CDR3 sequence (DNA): TGTGCCAGCAGCGAGGACTCTTTGCCCTACGAGCAGTACTTC. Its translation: CASSEDSLPYEQYF.

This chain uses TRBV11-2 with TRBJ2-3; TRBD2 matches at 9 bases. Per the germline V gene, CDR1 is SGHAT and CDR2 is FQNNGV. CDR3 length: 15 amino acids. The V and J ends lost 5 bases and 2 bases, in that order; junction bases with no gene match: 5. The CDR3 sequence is CASSSSGGDTDTQYF. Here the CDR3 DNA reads TGTGCCAGCAGCAGTAGCGGGGGCGACACAGATACGCAGTATTTT.

The DNA for the CDR3 is TGTGCCAGCAGCCCACGGGGGGACACTGAAGCTTTCTTT. Amino acids: CASSPRGDTEAFF. The chain recombines TRBV12-3 or TRBV12-4 with TRBJ1-1, with D perhaps matching TRBD1 (5 bases). V was trimmed by 6 bases and J by 3 bases, leaving 11 bases between them. The CDR3 totals 13 residues.

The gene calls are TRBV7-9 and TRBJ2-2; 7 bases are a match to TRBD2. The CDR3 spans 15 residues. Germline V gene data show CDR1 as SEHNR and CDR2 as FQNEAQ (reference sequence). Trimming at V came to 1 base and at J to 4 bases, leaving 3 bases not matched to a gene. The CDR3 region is CASSLGGSFTGELFF. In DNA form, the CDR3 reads TGTGCCAGCAGCTTAGGCGGGAGTTTCACCGGGGAGCTGTTTTTT.